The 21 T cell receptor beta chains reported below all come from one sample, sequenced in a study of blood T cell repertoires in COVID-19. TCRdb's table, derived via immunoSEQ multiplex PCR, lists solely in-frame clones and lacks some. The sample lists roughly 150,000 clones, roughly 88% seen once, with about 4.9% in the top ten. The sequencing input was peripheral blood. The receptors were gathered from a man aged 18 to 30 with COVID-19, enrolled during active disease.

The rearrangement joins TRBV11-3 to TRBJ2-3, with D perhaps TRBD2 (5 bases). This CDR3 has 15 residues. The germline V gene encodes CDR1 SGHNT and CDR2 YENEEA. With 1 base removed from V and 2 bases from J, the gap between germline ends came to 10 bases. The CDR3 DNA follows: TGTGCCAGCAGCTTAGGCGGGTCTCCCACAGATACGCAGTATTTT. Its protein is CASSLGGSPTDTQYF.

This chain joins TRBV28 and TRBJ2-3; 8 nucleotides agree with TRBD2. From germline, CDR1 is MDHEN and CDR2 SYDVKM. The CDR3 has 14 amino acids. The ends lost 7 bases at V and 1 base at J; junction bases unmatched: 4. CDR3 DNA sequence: TGTGCCAGCACGAGCGGGAGCCGCACAGATACGCAGTATTTT. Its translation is CASTSGSRTDTQYF.

The CDR3, as DNA: TGTGCCAGCAGCTCCACCCGACAGACTCCGGTCACCGGGGAGCTGTTTTTT. Translated: CASSSTRQTPVTGELFF. This chain joins TRBV7-9 and TRBJ2-2, with a weak D call TRBD1 (5 bases). The V gene lost 4 bases and the J gene lost 4 bases, with 19 bases spanning the gap. The V gene's germline CDR1 is SEHNR and CDR2 FQNEAQ (reference sequence). The CDR3 consists of 17 residues. Supplemented by reference TRBV7-9 and TRBJ2-2, the full variable domain reads DTGVSQNPRHKITKRGQNVTFRCDPISEHNRLYWYRQTLGQGPEFLTYFQNEAQLEKSRLLSDRFSAERPKGSFSTLEIQRTEQGDSAMYLCASSSTRQTPVTGELFFGEGSRLTVL.

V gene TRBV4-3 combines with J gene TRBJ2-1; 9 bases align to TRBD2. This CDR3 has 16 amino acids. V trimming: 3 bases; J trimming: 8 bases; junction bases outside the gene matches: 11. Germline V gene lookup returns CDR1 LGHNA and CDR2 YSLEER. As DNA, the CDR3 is TGCGCCAGCAGCCATAGCCCGGGACTAGCTGATCATGAGCAGTTCTTC. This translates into CASSHSPGLADHEQFF.

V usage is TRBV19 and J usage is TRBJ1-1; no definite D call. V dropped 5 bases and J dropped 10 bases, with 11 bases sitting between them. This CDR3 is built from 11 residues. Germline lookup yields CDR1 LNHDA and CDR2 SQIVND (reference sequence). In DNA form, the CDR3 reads TGTGCCAGTAGTGCGGATCCGGGAGCTTTCTTT. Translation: CASSADPGAFF.

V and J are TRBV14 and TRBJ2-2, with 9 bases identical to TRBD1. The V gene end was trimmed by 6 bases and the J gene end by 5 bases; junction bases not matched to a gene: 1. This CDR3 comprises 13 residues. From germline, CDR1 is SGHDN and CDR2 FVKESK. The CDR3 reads CASRTGGTGELFF. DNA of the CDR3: TGTGCCAGCAGGACAGGGGGAACCGGGGAGCTGTTTTTT. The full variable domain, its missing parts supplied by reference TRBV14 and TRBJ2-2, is EAGVTQFPSHSVIEKGQTVTLRCDPISGHDNLYWYRRVMGKEIKFLLHFVKESKQDESGMPNNRFLAERTGGTYSTLKVQPAELEDSGVYFCASRTGGTGELFFGEGSRLTVL.

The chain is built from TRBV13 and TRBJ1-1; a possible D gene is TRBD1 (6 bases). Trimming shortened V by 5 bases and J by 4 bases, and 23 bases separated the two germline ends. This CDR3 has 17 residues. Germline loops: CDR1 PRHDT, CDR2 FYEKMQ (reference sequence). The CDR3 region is CASSLQGGGKEVTEAFF. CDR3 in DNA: TGTGCCAGCAGCCTCCAAGGGGGGGGCAAGGAAGTCACTGAAGCTTTCTTT. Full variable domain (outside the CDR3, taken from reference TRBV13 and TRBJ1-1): AAGVIQSPRHLIKEKRETATLKCYPIPRHDTVYWYQQGPGQDPQFLISFYEKMQSDKGSIPDRFSAQQFSDYHSELNMSSLELGDSALYFCASSLQGGGKEVTEAFFGQGTRLTVV.

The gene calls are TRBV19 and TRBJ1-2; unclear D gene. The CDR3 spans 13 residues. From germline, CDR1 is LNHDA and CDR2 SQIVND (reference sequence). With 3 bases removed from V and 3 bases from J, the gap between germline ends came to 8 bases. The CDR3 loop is CASSILRDYGYTF. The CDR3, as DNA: TGTGCCAGTAGTATCCTACGCGACTATGGCTACACCTTC.

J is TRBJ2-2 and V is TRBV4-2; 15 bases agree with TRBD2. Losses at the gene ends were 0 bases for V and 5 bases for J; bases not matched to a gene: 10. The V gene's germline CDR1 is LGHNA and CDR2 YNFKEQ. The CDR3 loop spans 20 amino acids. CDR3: CASSQDQRTSGRARTGELFF. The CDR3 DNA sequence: TGTGCCAGCAGCCAAGATCAAAGGACTAGCGGGAGGGCCCGAACCGGGGAGCTGTTTTTT.

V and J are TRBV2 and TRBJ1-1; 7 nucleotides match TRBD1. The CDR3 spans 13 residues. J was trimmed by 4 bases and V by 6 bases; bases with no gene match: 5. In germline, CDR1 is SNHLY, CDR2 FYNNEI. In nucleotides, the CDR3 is TGTGCCAGCAGGGTGACAGGGTCCACTGAAGCTTTCTTT. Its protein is CASRVTGSTEAFF.

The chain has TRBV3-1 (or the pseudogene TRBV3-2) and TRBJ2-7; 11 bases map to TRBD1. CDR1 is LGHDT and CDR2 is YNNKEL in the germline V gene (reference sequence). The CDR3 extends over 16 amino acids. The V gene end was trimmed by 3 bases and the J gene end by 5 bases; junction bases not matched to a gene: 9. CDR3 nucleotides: TGTGCCAGCAGCCACGGATTAGGGGACAGGGGGGACGAGCAGTACTTC. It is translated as CASSHGLGDRGDEQYF.

This CDR3 reads CACLDRVITGELFF. DNA of the CDR3: TGTGCCTGCCTAGACAGGGTGATCACCGGGGAGCTGTTTTTT. The chain uses TRBV30 and TRBJ2-2, with TRBD1 matching over 7 bases. The length of the CDR3 is 14 residues. Trimming took 6 bases from V and 4 from J; bases not matched to a gene: 8. The germline V gene encodes CDR1 GTSNPN and CDR2 SVGIG (reference sequence).

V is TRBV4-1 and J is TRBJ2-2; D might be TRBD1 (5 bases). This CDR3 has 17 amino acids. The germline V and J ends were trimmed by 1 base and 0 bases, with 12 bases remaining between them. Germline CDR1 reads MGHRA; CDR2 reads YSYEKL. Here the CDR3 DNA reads TGCGCCAGCAGCCAAGGTAACAGGCCGCCGAACACCGGGGAGCTGTTTTTT. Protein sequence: CASSQGNRPPNTGELFF.

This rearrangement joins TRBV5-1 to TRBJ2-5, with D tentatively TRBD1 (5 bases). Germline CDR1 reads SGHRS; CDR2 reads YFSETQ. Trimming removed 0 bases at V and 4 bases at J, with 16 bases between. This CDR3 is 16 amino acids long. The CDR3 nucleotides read TGCGCCAGCAGCTTGGCCCCGTACAGGCAGGGAGAGACCCAGTACTTC. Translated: CASSLAPYRQGETQYF.

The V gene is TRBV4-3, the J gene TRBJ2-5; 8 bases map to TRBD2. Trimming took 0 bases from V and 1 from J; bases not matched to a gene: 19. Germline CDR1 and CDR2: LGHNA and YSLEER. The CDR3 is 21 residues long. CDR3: CASSQDSVTSARKQSQETQYF. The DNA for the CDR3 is TGCGCCAGCAGCCAAGATTCCGTGACTAGCGCGCGCAAACAAAGCCAAGAGACCCAGTACTTC.

The DNA of the CDR3 is TGTGCCAGCAGCTTGGACCCCAAAACAACGGGAGTCCTCGAGCAGTACTTC. Translating it yields CASSLDPKTTGVLEQYF. The genes are TRBV5-4 and TRBJ2-7, with D perhaps matching TRBD2 (6 bases). Trimming pared 0 bases from V and 6 bases from J, leaving 22 bases between. CDR1 SGHNT and CDR2 YYREEE come from the germline V gene (reference sequence). The CDR3 consists of 17 residues.

DNA for the CDR3: TGTGCCAGTAGTCCCCAGGCCGTAACCTCTGGAAACACCATATATTTT. Protein product: CASSPQAVTSGNTIYF. This chain links TRBV19 with TRBJ1-3; no definite D call. Germline V gives CDR1 LNHDA, CDR2 SQIVND (reference sequence). There are 16 residues in the CDR3. V dropped 5 bases and J dropped 0 bases, with 14 bases sitting between them.

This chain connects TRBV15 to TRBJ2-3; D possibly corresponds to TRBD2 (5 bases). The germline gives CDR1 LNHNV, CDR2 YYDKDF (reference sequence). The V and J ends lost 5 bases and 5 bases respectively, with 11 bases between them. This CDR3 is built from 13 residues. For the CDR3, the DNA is TGTGCCACCAGCGAGGGCCCGGGAGATACGCAGTATTTT. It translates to CATSEGPGDTQYF.

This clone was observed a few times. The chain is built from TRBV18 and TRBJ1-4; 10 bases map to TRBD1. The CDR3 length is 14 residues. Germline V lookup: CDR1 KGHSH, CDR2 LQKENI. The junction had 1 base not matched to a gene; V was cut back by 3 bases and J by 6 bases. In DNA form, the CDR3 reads TGTGCCAGCTCACCCGGGACAGGGGATGAAAAACTGTTTTTT. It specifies CASSPGTGDEKLFF.

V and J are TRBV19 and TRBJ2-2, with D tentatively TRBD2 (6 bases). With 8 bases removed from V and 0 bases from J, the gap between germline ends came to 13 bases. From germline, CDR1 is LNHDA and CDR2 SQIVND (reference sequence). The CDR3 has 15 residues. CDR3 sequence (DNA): TGTGCCAGTGTCTGGTCGGGGGCGAACACCGGGGAGCTGTTTTTT. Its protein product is CASVWSGANTGELFF.

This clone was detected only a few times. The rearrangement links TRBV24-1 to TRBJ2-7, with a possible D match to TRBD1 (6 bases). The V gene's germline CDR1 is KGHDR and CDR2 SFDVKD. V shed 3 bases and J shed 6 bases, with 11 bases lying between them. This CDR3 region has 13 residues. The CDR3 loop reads CATSDLRGGEQYF. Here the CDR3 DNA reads TGTGCCACCAGTGATCTCAGGGGTGGCGAGCAGTACTTC.